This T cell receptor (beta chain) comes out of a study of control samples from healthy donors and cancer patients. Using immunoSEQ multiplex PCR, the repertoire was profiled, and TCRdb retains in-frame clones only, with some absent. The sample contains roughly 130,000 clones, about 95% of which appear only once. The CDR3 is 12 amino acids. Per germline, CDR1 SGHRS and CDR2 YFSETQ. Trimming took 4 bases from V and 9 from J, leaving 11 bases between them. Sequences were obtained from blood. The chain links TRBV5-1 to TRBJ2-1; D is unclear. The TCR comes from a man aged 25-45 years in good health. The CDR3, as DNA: TGCGCCAGCAGCCAAATTAACATTGAGCAGTTCTTC. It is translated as CASSQINIEQFF.